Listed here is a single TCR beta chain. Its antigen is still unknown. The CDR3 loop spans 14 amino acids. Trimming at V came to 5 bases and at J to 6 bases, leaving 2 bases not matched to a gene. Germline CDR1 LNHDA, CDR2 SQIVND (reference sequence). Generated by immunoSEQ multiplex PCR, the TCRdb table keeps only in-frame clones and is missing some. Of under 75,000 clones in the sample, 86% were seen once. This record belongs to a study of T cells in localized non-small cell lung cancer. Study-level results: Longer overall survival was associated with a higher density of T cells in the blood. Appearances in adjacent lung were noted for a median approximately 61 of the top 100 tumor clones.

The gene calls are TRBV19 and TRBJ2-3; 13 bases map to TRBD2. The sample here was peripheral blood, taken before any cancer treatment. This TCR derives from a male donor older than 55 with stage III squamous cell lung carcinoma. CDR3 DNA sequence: TGTGCCAGTAGTGTGACTAGCGGGGGGGATACGCAGTATTTT. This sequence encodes CASSVTSGGDTQYF.